One T cell receptor beta chain is described in this entry. Its cognate antigen is unknown. Those patients with uncontrolled infection, other autoimmune disease, pregnancy or lactation were excluded. Diagnoses were established using clinical symptoms, serum thyroxine and TRAb, thyroid ultrasound and orbital computed tomography. This sample is drawn from a study of T cells in Graves' hyperthyroidism and ophthalmopathy. Overall study findings and caveats: Most thyroid-expanded clonotypes above 0.001 were also found in blood. The model forecast ophthalmopathy, anticipating it by a median approximately 6.2 months before onset.

In germline, CDR1 is SGHDN, CDR2 FVKESK. CDR3 length equals 13 residues. V lost 4 bases and J 3 bases, leaving 6 bases between the germline ends. From RNA transcripts, TCR beta CDR3 regions were amplified. In the first-round RT-PCR of the TCR CDR3, the HTBI primer set was used. MiXCR, run by TCRdb on the multiplex PCR reads, gives a single entry per CDR3 protein. The sample comprises just under 750,000 distinct CDR3 sequences, about 35% of which are singletons, and about a third rests with the top ten. Specimen: blood. This TCR was sampled from a woman between 40 and 55 years old with Graves' hyperthyroidism. The chain carries TRBV14 and TRBJ2-2; unclear D gene. The CDR3 bases are TGTGCCAGCAGCCGATACTACACCGGGGAGCTGTTTTTT. Translated, it gives CASSRYYTGELFF.